Below are 25 T cell receptor beta chains sequenced from a single sample in a study of blood T cell repertoires in COVID-19. Sequenced by immunoSEQ multiplex PCR; TCRdb stores in-frame clones only, minus some. The data contain nearly 80,000 clones, around 90% of them singletons. The sequencing sample was made of peripheral blood. These receptors were collected from a woman aged 80 or over with acute or convalescent COVID-19.

This chain uses TRBV19 with TRBJ2-5, with D perhaps matching TRBD1 (6 bases). V was cut by 5 bases and J by 5 bases, with 12 bases left in between. The CDR3 totals 13 residues. Germline V CDR1 and CDR2: LNHDA, SQIVND (reference sequence). CDR3 sequence (DNA): TGTGCCAGTAGTGCAGGGGTACGGGAGACCCAGTACTTC. Translating gives CASSAGVRETQYF.

The sample holds one count of this clone. The chain carries TRBV7-2 and TRBJ2-1, with 8 bases matching TRBD1. The CDR3 covers 14 residues. The germline gives CDR1 SGHTA, CDR2 FQGNSA. V lost 3 bases to trimming and J lost 6 bases; unmatched junction nucleotides: 4. This CDR3 reads CASSFQGAVNEQFF. The CDR3, as DNA: TGTGCCAGCAGCTTCCAGGGGGCTGTCAATGAGCAGTTCTTC.

V usage is TRBV10-3 and J usage is TRBJ2-7; TRBD1 aligns across 9 bases. Unmatched junction bases numbered 7, after V lost 10 bases and J lost 3 bases. The CDR3 runs 13 residues. Germline-derived CDR1 and CDR2 are ENHRY and SYGVKD. CDR3 DNA sequence: TGTGCCACTGCACCGGGACAGGGCTACGAGCAGTACTTC. Amino acids: CATAPGQGYEQYF.

This chain uses TRBV19 with TRBJ1-2; D unclear. The CDR3 runs to 14 residues. V was shortened by 7 bases and J by 5 bases, with 17 bases between the two germline ends. From germline, CDR1 is LNHDA and CDR2 SQIVND (reference sequence). The CDR3 sequence: CASTSWEGGYGYTF. DNA for the CDR3: TGTGCCAGTACCTCTTGGGAGGGAGGATATGGCTACACCTTC.

The chain has TRBV5-8 and TRBJ2-7, with D tentatively TRBD2 (5 bases). V was trimmed by 5 bases and J by 3 bases, leaving 18 bases between them. CDR1 SGHTS and CDR2 YDEGEE come from the germline V gene. The CDR3 consists of 15 residues. The CDR3 region has the DNA TGTGCCAGCAGTCGTGAGGGATCAAGTTTCTACGAGCAGTACTTC. Residues: CASSREGSSFYEQYF.

The rearrangement links TRBV4-1 to TRBJ1-5; 9 bases are shared with TRBD1. The CDR3 spans 14 residues. Per germline, CDR1 MGHRA and CDR2 YSYEKL. V gave up 4 bases and J gave up 6 bases; unmatched junction bases: 4. The CDR3 DNA reads TGCGCCAGCAGCCCCCAGGACAGGGGTCAGCCCCAGCATTTT. Translating it yields CASSPQDRGQPQHF.

The chain joins TRBV29-1 to TRBJ2-3, with 9 bases aligning to TRBD1. The V gene end was trimmed by 0 bases and the J gene end by 3 bases; junction bases not matched to a gene: 4. CDR3 length equals 15 residues. The germline V gene has CDR1 SQVTM and CDR2 ANQGSEA. Written as DNA, the CDR3 is TGCAGCGTTGAAGACCCCGACAGGGGGACAGATACGCAGTATTTT. It translates to CSVEDPDRGTDTQYF.

The chain couples TRBV19 to TRBJ2-3, with TRBD1 matching over 10 bases. The V gene end was trimmed by 7 bases and the J gene end by 4 bases; junction bases not matched to a gene: 8. There are 15 residues in the CDR3. Germline CDR1 LNHDA, CDR2 SQIVND (reference sequence). The CDR3 region has the DNA TGTGCCAGTACCACGACAGGGGGCTGGGCAGATACGCAGTATTTT. Translation gives CASTTTGGWADTQYF.

This rearrangement joins TRBV27 to TRBJ2-1, with D possibly matching TRBD2 (5 bases). Germline-derived CDR1 and CDR2 are MNHEY and SMNVEV (reference sequence). The CDR3 spans 12 residues. V lost 5 bases and J lost 15, with 17 bases in between. In DNA form, the CDR3 reads TGTGCCAGCAGTCTCCAGACGGGAAGTGTGTTCTTC. Translation: CASSLQTGSVFF.

The chain links TRBV6-4 to TRBJ2-1; weak D call: TRBD1 (7 bases). This CDR3 has 15 residues. Germline CDR1 and CDR2: MRHNA and SNTAGT. V lost 8 bases and J lost 8, with 22 bases in between. The CDR3 loop is CASQTQGGLGYEQFF. CDR3 sequence (DNA): TGTGCCAGCCAAACCCAGGGGGGACTTGGCTATGAGCAGTTCTTC.

The chain employs TRBV7-9 and TRBJ2-1; possible D gene TRBD2, 5 bases. The CDR3 covers 12 residues. Germline CDR1 is SEHNR and CDR2 is FQNEAQ (reference sequence). Trimming took 5 bases from V and 3 from J, leaving 5 bases between them. The CDR3 DNA follows: TGTGCCAGCAGCGGACTCTACAATGAGCAGTTCTTC. The encoded protein is CASSGLYNEQFF.

The J gene is TRBJ2-3, the V gene TRBV13, with 10 positions matching TRBD1. The V and J ends lost 3 bases and 5 bases, in that order; junction bases with no gene match: 8. The CDR3 is 16 residues long. The germline V gene encodes CDR1 PRHDT and CDR2 FYEKMQ (reference sequence). CDR3 bases: TGTGCCAGCAGCTTTGAGGGACAGGGGCATGGAGATACGCAGTATTTT. Translated: CASSFEGQGHGDTQYF.

The rearrangement links TRBV7-9 to TRBJ1-3; weak D call: TRBD1 (5 bases). Trimming removed 5 bases at V and 1 base at J, with 9 bases between. The length of the CDR3 is 14 residues. Germline CDR1 is SEHNR and CDR2 is FQNEAQ (reference sequence). This CDR3 reads CASSVDSSGNTIYF. CDR3 sequence (DNA): TGTGCCAGCAGCGTAGACAGTTCTGGAAACACCATATATTTT.

This rearrangement joins TRBV4-3 to TRBJ1-4; 10 bases align to TRBD1. Germline assignment: CDR1 LGHNA and CDR2 YSLEER. V shed 1 base and J 8 bases; nucleotides not matched to a gene: 4. The CDR3 sequence is 15 residues long. CDR3: CASSQGTGGREKLFF. In DNA, the CDR3 is TGCGCCAGCAGCCAAGGGACAGGGGGGCGGGAAAAACTGTTTTTT.

The V call is TRBV5-1, the J call TRBJ2-5, with TRBD2 matching 15 bases. This CDR3 spans 17 amino acids. V shed 4 bases, J shed 1 base, and the junction held 5 bases outside the gene matches. Germline lookup yields CDR1 SGHRS and CDR2 YFSETQ. The CDR3: CASSPGLAGGGQETQYF. The CDR3 nucleotides read TGCGCCAGCAGCCCGGGACTAGCGGGAGGTGGCCAAGAGACCCAGTACTTC.

This chain connects TRBV27 to TRBJ2-1, with TRBD2 matching over 7 bases. Trimming took 2 bases from V and 4 from J; bases not matched to a gene: 8. Looked up from germline, CDR1 is MNHEY and CDR2 is SMNVEV (reference sequence). The CDR3 has 16 residues. Here the CDR3 reads CASSLGAGVTYNEQFF. Written as DNA, the CDR3 is TGTGCCAGCAGTTTAGGGGCGGGAGTAACATACAATGAGCAGTTCTTC.

CDR3 DNA sequence: TGTGCCATCAGTGAGTCAGGGGGACTAGCGAATGAGCAGTTCTTC. Encoded protein: CAISESGGLANEQFF. The V gene is TRBV10-3, the J gene TRBJ2-1; TRBD2 aligns across 10 bases. Looked up from germline, CDR1 is ENHRY and CDR2 is SYGVKD. J was trimmed by 7 bases and V by 0 bases; bases with no gene match: 3. CDR3 length equals 15 residues.

The table lists this clone with a count of one. V gene TRBV19 combines with J gene TRBJ1-2; perhaps TRBD1 as D (5 bases). Between the trimmed V and J ends, which lost 3 bases and 6 bases, there was a span of 11 bases. CDR1 is LNHDA and CDR2 is SQIVND in the germline V gene (reference sequence). The CDR3 extends over 13 amino acids. In DNA form, the CDR3 reads TGTGCCAGTAGTATCGGCAGGGTGGATGGCTACACCTTC. This translates into CASSIGRVDGYTF.

The chain's CDR3 is CASSLNSITGELFF. In DNA, the CDR3 is TGTGCCAGCAGCTTAAACAGTATTACCGGGGAGCTGTTTTTT. The chain uses TRBV11-3 and TRBJ2-2; D uncertain. The CDR3 loop spans 14 amino acids. The V and J ends lost 2 bases and 5 bases respectively, with 9 bases between them. Germline V lookup: CDR1 SGHNT, CDR2 YENEEA.

V usage is TRBV5-1 and J usage is TRBJ2-7, with 7 bases matching TRBD2. The V gene's germline CDR1 is SGHRS and CDR2 YFSETQ. J gave up 3 bases and V 3 bases, and 3 bases lay outside the gene matches. There are 13 residues in the CDR3. The DNA of the CDR3 is TGCGCCAGCAGCTCCCGGGAGGACTACGAGCAGTACTTC. Amino acid sequence: CASSSREDYEQYF.

The V call is TRBV12-5, the J call TRBJ1-2; 8 bases map to TRBD1. V was clipped by 0 bases and J by 6 bases; unmatched bases: 6. This CDR3 contains 15 residues. The V gene's germline CDR1 is LGHNT and CDR2 FRNRAP. The CDR3 coding sequence is TGTGCTAGTGGTTTGGTAGGGGACAGGCTTCATGGCTACACCTTC. Translation: CASGLVGDRLHGYTF.

V and J are TRBV6-5 and TRBJ2-1; 9 bases are shared with TRBD2. J was trimmed by 15 bases and V by 2 bases; bases with no gene match: 17. Germline-derived CDR1 and CDR2 are MNHEY and SVGAGI. The CDR3 length is 16 residues. CDR3 loop: CASSYHPQRLAGRGFF. As DNA, the CDR3 is TGTGCCAGCAGTTACCACCCACAACGTCTAGCGGGGAGGGGGTTCTTC.

The chain combines TRBV12-5 with TRBJ2-7, with 8 bases aligning to TRBD1. Germline V gene sequence: CDR1 LGHNT, CDR2 FRNRAP. The length of the CDR3 is 16 residues. The trim removed 5 bases at V and 2 bases at J, leaving 11 bases unmatched. This CDR3 is CASGQQPGTGTYEQYF. CDR3 sequence (DNA): TGTGCTAGTGGTCAACAGCCCGGGACAGGTACCTACGAGCAGTACTTC.

The rearrangement joins TRBV18 to TRBJ2-1, with 10 bases identical to TRBD2. The CDR3 spans 15 residues. Germline assignment: CDR1 KGHSH and CDR2 LQKENI. With V trimmed by 3 bases and J by 5 bases, 4 bases remained unmatched. For the CDR3, the DNA is TGTGCCAGCTCACCCGGGACTAGCGCCAACAATGAGCAGTTCTTC. Protein sequence: CASSPGTSANNEQFF.

This chain connects TRBV5-1 to TRBJ1-2, with 10 bases fitting TRBD1. Germline trimming cut 4 bases from V and 8 bases from J; bases unmatched to any gene: 5. The germline V gene encodes CDR1 SGHRS and CDR2 YFSETQ. The CDR3 is 13 amino acids. The chain's CDR3 is CASSARDRGGYTF. In DNA, the CDR3 is TGCGCCAGCAGCGCCCGGGACAGGGGAGGCTACACCTTC.